Listed here is a single T cell receptor beta chain. Its antigen remains unidentified. Nothing much larger sits one base from this clone, and base qualities are not available. The Qiagen DNeasy kit was used to extract genomic DNA both from unsorted PBMCs and from the negatively selected CD4+ and CD8+ fractions. TCR beta CDR3 regions were amplified by immunoSEQ multiplex PCR using primers annealing to V and J segments. Amplification bias was minimized using a synthetic immune receptor repertoire, and residual bias was removed computationally after sequencing. As for how the authors treated the data: Repertoire diversity was quantified as the Shannon entropy index using custom Python scripts. The unsorted, CD4+ and CD8+ repertoires were each analyzed separately, with the exception of combined analyses, where CD4+ and CD8+ sequences were merged in silico. Clonal expansion was defined as at least a 2-fold frequency increase after treatment relative to C1D1, with a pseudocount of 0.5 for undetected baseline clones. Singleton clones were defined as clones with 0 or 1 copy at C1D1, and non-singleton clones were defined as clones with 2 or more copies. Clones expanded in unsorted samples were assigned a CD4+, CD8+ or unknown annotation through matching of protein sequences in sorted samples from the same patient. Wilcoxon tests were applied to paired samples to test diversity changes from C1D1 to C4D1. The table comes from immuneACCESS by way of TCRdb, which keeps in-frame sequences with V and J called. Part of the clones is missing from these tables; in studies checked, under half for an unresolved V gene and the rest for unknown reasons. V, J and clone size are taken as reported in that table, and D and trimming were inferred from the DNA itself. The sample records around 26,000 clones, 65% to 80% of which are singletons. Roughly 8% of the sample is in the top ten clones.

Including the terminal cysteine and phenylalanine, the CDR3 comprises 13 residues. Only the CDR3 DNA is retained, 39 bases long and in frame from the first base. The germline V gene (reference sequence) sets CDR1 to GTSNPN and CDR2 to SVGIG. V trim: 1 base; J trim: 4 bases; unmatched bases: 3. This entry comes from a study of PD-1 blockade in classical Hodgkin lymphoma (TCRdb year 2020). For context, the study as a whole: Nivolumab dosing was 3 mg/kg intravenously every 2 weeks, continuing until either disease progression or unacceptable toxicity. The study used TCR beta sequencing and CyTOF to define a peripheral blood immune signature of response to PD-1 blockade in classical Hodgkin lymphoma. Overall study outcomes, separate from this receptor: Diversity was lower in patients who began nivolumab less than 1 year after ASCT, so these patients were left out of later analyses to avoid confounding by immune reconstitution. The study was limited to a single clinical trial cohort, and causes of repertoire differences, possibly disease activity or prior therapy, remained undefined. Baseline TCR diversity was reported as lower in newly diagnosed patients than in healthy donors, and lower still in relapsed/refractory patients. Baseline diversity similar to that of newly diagnosed patients was observed in trial patients achieving complete response, whereas significantly lower diversity was observed in partial responders and progressors. A significant rise by C4D1 was seen in CD4+ but not CD8+ TCR diversity (p=0.0027 vs p=0.16), with the rise being most apparent in complete responders (p=0.02).

The sample's time point label is to be understood as: cycle 2 day 1 (C2D1) of nivolumab. Every trial patient had relapsed following autologous stem cell transplantation, and prior brentuximab vedotin exposure was what differed among cohorts A, B and C. The trial cohort was composed of some 57 patients with relapsed/refractory classical Hodgkin lymphoma, for whom complete response, partial response or progressive disease was recorded as best overall response. Single-agent nivolumab was administered to trial patients in the multi-cohort phase II CheckMate 205 trial. An independent review committee assessed best overall response by applying the 2007 International Working Group response criteria. Trial PBMCs were collected just before the start of nivolumab (C1D1) and during therapy at cycle 2 day 1 and cycle 4 day 1. After peripheral blood was drawn into 8 mL Vacutainer Cell Preparation Tubes, PBMCs were isolated by centrifugation and then cryopreserved.

This TCR was recovered from a human donor with classical Hodgkin lymphoma. Material: peripheral blood mononuclear cells (PBMCs), obtained before the second cycle of nivolumab. This receptor chain uses TRBV30 and TRBJ1-1; the junction holds 7 bases that match TRBD1. The DNA sequence is as follows: TGTGCCTGGAGTGGACAGGGTGGCACTGAAGCTTTCTTT. Its protein reads: CAWSGQGGTEAFF.